This T cell receptor beta chain was identified during a study of read filtering for tumor transcriptome and immune sequencing. Study-level background: By R-ISS, stages I, II and III held about 8, 15 and 7 patients. Transcriptome libraries were built from DNase-treated RNA.

This clonotype was detected many times. From roughly 400 ng of RNA, a library with molecular barcoded alpha/delta and beta/gamma adaptors was made. Each CDR3 protein is one row after TCRdb ran MiXCR on the reads. The sample lists about 58,000 distinct CDR3 sequences, roughly 12% seen once, with around 16% in the top ten. Germline values: CDR1 SGHRS, CDR2 YFSETQ. This CDR3 spans 14 amino acids. Trimming left V 6 bases short and J 6 bases short, with 17 bases between. Sequencing was carried out using a population of CD138-negative cells sorted from bone marrow. V is TRBV5-1 and J is TRBJ2-3, with D perhaps being TRBD1 or TRBD2 (6 bases each). This receptor was taken from a donor aged 40 or older with multiple myeloma. The CDR3 DNA reads as TGCGCCAGCAACAAGAACTTAGGGGGGGATACGCAGTATTTT. Protein product: CASNKNLGGDTQYF.